These 29 T cell receptor beta chains share one sample of origin, sequenced in a study of T-cell memory formation after mild COVID-19. TCRdb independently ran MiXCR on the 5' RACE reads; one entry per CDR3 protein. The sample has 550,000 to 650,000 distinct CDR3 sequences, around 15% seen once. The specimen was PBMCs or a T cell subset sorted from them (not recorded which). The source of these receptors is an adult woman who had mild COVID-19 (a few samples of this study predate the infection). Cell type and time point are not known.

This clonotype appeared once. The rearrangement joins TRBV27 to TRBJ1-1; possible D gene TRBD1, 5 bases. The CDR3 covers 15 residues. The V gene's germline CDR1 is MNHEY and CDR2 SMNVEV (reference sequence). Trimming pared 6 bases from V and 0 bases from J, leaving 14 bases between. In nucleotides, the CDR3 is TGTGCCAGCAGATTCTCAGGGAGGATGAACACTGAAGCTTTCTTT. Translated: CASRFSGRMNTEAFF.

This clonotype was picked up many times. J is TRBJ2-5 and V is TRBV12-3 or TRBV12-4; perhaps TRBD1 as D (6 bases). Trimming cost V 6 bases and J 2 bases, with 16 bases left between them. This CDR3 has 15 residues. The CDR3 DNA follows: TGTGCCAGCAGCCATTCGACAGGCGGTCAAGAGACCCAGTACTTC. The encoded protein is CASSHSTGGQETQYF.

In its sample, this clonotype was seen a few times. This chain joins TRBV12-3 or TRBV12-4 and TRBJ1-1, with unresolved D. Trimming cost V 7 bases and J 1 base, with 19 bases left between them. This CDR3 has 16 amino acids. The CDR3 nucleotides are TGTGCCAGCATAAAAGGTGGCACTCTTGCGAACACTGAAGCTTTCTTT. This translates into CASIKGGTLANTEAFF.

This clonotype was picked up one time. The V and J genes are TRBV4-1 and TRBJ1-4; D unresolved. The V gene's germline CDR1 is MGHRA and CDR2 YSYEKL. The CDR3 contains 13 residues. V was shortened by 0 bases and J by 8 bases, with 7 bases between the two germline ends. CDR3 residues: CASSQDLWEKLFF. Written as DNA, the CDR3 is TGCGCCAGCAGCCAAGATTTGTGGGAAAAACTGTTTTTT.

This clonotype came up a few times. This rearrangement joins TRBV6-1 to TRBJ2-7, with 8 bases lining up with TRBD1. Germline V gene lookup returns CDR1 MNHNS and CDR2 SASEGT. The V segment lost 8 bases and the J segment 2 bases; nucleotides outside the gene matches: 8. There are 14 residues in the CDR3. DNA of the CDR3: TGTGCCAGCTACCCAACAGGGGGGCCCTACGAGCAGTACTTC. This sequence encodes CASYPTGGPYEQYF.

The rearrangement links TRBV7-9 to TRBJ1-6, with no clear D. The V end was cut by 5 bases, the J end by 7 bases, with 12 bases between. Germline CDR1 reads SEHNR; CDR2 reads FQNEAQ (reference sequence). This CDR3 is built from 14 residues. The CDR3 spells CASSPRWENSPLHF. The CDR3, as DNA: TGTGCCAGCAGCCCCCGGTGGGAGAATTCACCCCTCCACTTT.

This clonotype has only a few counts. This chain joins TRBV20-1 and TRBJ2-3; TRBD2 matches 15 bases. The CDR3 is made up of 16 amino acids. Germline loops: CDR1 DFQATT, CDR2 SNEGSKA (reference sequence). Here the CDR3 reads CSGGTSGRYSTDTQYF. The CDR3 DNA sequence: TGCAGCGGAGGGACTAGCGGGAGGTATAGCACAGATACGCAGTATTTT.

The chain links TRBV18 to TRBJ1-4, with D perhaps matching TRBD1 (6 bases). V was pared by 6 bases and J by 7 bases, with 15 bases between. Germline loops: CDR1 KGHSH, CDR2 LQKENI. The CDR3 extends over 14 amino acids. This chain's CDR3 is CASSPGAVTEKLFF. CDR3 nucleotide sequence: TGTGCCAGCTCCCCAGGGGCAGTTACTGAAAAACTGTTTTTT.

The rearrangement joins TRBV3-1 to TRBJ2-5, with TRBD2 matching 7 bases. The CDR3 runs 13 residues. V lost 4 bases and J lost 7; bases outside the gene matches: 6. In germline, CDR1 is LGHDT, CDR2 YNNKEL (reference sequence). CDR3 coding DNA: TGTGCCAGCAGCCGGGCCGGGGAGGGGACCCAGTACTTC. Protein product: CASSRAGEGTQYF.

The V gene is TRBV12-3 or TRBV12-4, the J gene TRBJ2-1; 7 bases align to TRBD2. Trimming took 7 bases from V and 2 from J; bases not matched to a gene: 2. The CDR3 contains 13 residues. The CDR3 bases are TGTGCCAGCACGGGACTACCCTACAATGAGCAGTTCTTC. Its translation is CASTGLPYNEQFF.

The sample holds a few counts of this clonotype. The CDR3 sequence is CASNTRNEQFF. The CDR3 region has the DNA TGTGCCAGCAACACTAGGAATGAGCAGTTCTTC. J is TRBJ2-1 and V is TRBV6-1; a possible D gene is TRBD2 (5 bases). V lost 7 bases and J 7 bases, leaving 8 bases between the germline ends. Per the germline V gene, CDR1 is MNHNS and CDR2 is SASEGT. CDR3 size: 11 residues.

The rearrangement uses TRBV12-3 or TRBV12-4 and TRBJ1-3; D gene unclear. The CDR3 loop spans 14 amino acids. V dropped 9 bases and J dropped 1 base, with 13 bases sitting between them. CDR3: CASWRRASGNTIYF. The CDR3 nucleotides read TGTGCCAGTTGGAGGCGGGCGTCTGGAAACACCATATATTTT.

This clonotype was seen only a few times. The chain is built from TRBV18 and TRBJ2-7; TRBD2 agrees at 11 bases. CDR1 is KGHSH, CDR2 LQKENI, per germline. With V trimmed by 2 bases and J by 6 bases, 9 bases remained unmatched. The CDR3 loop spans 16 amino acids. The CDR3 spells CASSPAELAGAGEQYF. Written as DNA, the CDR3 is TGTGCCAGCTCACCAGCGGAACTAGCGGGGGCCGGCGAGCAGTACTTC.

The chain has TRBV4-1 and TRBJ2-3, with 10 bases aligning to TRBD2. With 3 bases clipped from V and 3 bases from J, the junction kept 6 bases outside the gene matches. The CDR3 covers 16 residues. The germline V gene encodes CDR1 MGHRA and CDR2 YSYEKL. CDR3 sequence: CASSQKTSGVTDTQYF. The CDR3 nucleotides read TGCGCCAGCAGCCAGAAAACTAGCGGGGTGACAGATACGCAGTATTTT.

The rearrangement links TRBV4-1 to TRBJ2-7; the D gene is possibly TRBD1 (6 bases). Per the germline V gene, CDR1 is MGHRA and CDR2 is YSYEKL. V dropped 0 bases and J dropped 3 bases, with 9 bases sitting between them. The CDR3 is 14 residues long. The CDR3 loop reads CASSQDPQGYEQYF. CDR3 nucleotide sequence: TGCGCCAGCAGCCAAGATCCACAGGGCTACGAGCAGTACTTC.

A few counts support this clonotype. The chain has TRBV29-1 and TRBJ2-3; perhaps TRBD2 as D (5 bases). V lost 4 bases to trimming and J lost 3 bases, with 8 bases between them. The length of the CDR3 is 12 residues. Germline V gene data show CDR1 as SQVTM and CDR2 as ANQGSEA. The CDR3 sequence: CSVVIATDTQYF. CDR3 sequence (DNA): TGCAGCGTTGTGATAGCGACAGATACGCAGTATTTT.

V is TRBV28 and J is TRBJ1-2, with D unclear. The V end was cut by 9 bases, the J end by 3 bases, with 11 bases between. The germline V gene encodes CDR1 MDHEN and CDR2 SYDVKM. The length of the CDR3 is 12 residues. In DNA form, the CDR3 reads TGTGCCAGTCAAGGCATAGACTATGGCTACACCTTC. Translated: CASQGIDYGYTF.

In its sample, this clonotype was seen a few times. J is TRBJ1-1 and V is TRBV15, with D tentatively TRBD1 (5 bases). Germline assignment: CDR1 LNHNV and CDR2 YYDKDF (reference sequence). The CDR3 has 15 residues. The V end was cut by 0 bases, the J end by 4 bases, with 12 bases between. The CDR3 DNA reads as TGTGCCACCAGCAGAGATAGTTCAGGGAGCACTGAAGCTTTCTTT. As protein: CATSRDSSGSTEAFF.

J is TRBJ2-5 and V is TRBV5-1; D is possibly TRBD2 (6 bases). The CDR3 sequence is 15 residues long. The V gene's germline CDR1 is SGHRS and CDR2 YFSETQ. The V end lost 0 bases, the J end lost 3 bases, and 12 bases lay between the germline ends. The chain's CDR3 is CASSLAYSGEETQYF. CDR3 coding DNA: TGCGCCAGCAGCTTGGCCTATTCGGGGGAAGAGACCCAGTACTTC. Supplemented by reference TRBV5-1 and TRBJ2-5, the full variable domain reads KAGVTQTPRYLIKTRGQQVTLSCSPISGHRSVSWYQQTPGQGLQFLFEYFSETQRNKGNFPGRFSGRQFSNSRSEMNVSTLELGDSALYLCASSLAYSGEETQYFGPGTRLLVL.

This clonotype has more than one count but fewer than ten. The chain recombines TRBV20-1 with TRBJ2-1; D call uncertain. CDR1 and CDR2 from the germline V gene are DFQATT and SNEGSKA (reference sequence). Trimming left V 5 bases short and J 8 bases short, with 10 bases between. CDR3 length: 11 residues. The CDR3 DNA follows: TGCAGTGCTCACCCCTGGGATGAGCAGTTCTTC. Translating gives CSAHPWDEQFF.

This clonotype was observed at least ten times. The chain uses TRBV4-1 and TRBJ1-1; no reliable D call. The V and J ends lost 0 bases and 1 base respectively, with 15 bases between them. Germline V gives CDR1 MGHRA, CDR2 YSYEKL. This CDR3 has 17 amino acids. In nucleotides, the CDR3 is TGCGCCAGCAGCCAAGATCTTGGGATGGCGGGGAACACTGAAGCTTTCTTT. It yields the protein CASSQDLGMAGNTEAFF.

This clonotype was seen a handful of times. J is TRBJ2-1 and V is TRBV25-1; D uncertain. Deletions cut 1 base from V and 7 bases from J, with 8 bases between. CDR1 is MGHDK and CDR2 is SYGVNS in the germline V gene. The CDR3 is made up of 13 amino acids. The CDR3 here is CASSEFKGNEQFF. CDR3 in DNA: TGTGCCAGCAGTGAATTCAAGGGAAATGAGCAGTTCTTC.

The chain uses TRBV20-1 and TRBJ2-1; 9 bases fit TRBD2. In germline, CDR1 is DFQATT, CDR2 SNEGSKA (reference sequence). The CDR3 runs to 13 residues. The CDR3 spells CSASRRGGNEQFF. CDR3 nucleotide sequence: TGCAGCGCGAGTAGGCGGGGGGGCAATGAGCAGTTCTTC.

The V call is TRBV18, the J call TRBJ2-4; D remains ambiguous. The V gene's germline CDR1 is KGHSH and CDR2 LQKENI. The V end lost 3 bases, the J end lost 0 bases, and 15 bases lay between the germline ends. The CDR3 covers 17 residues. CDR3 loop: CASSPFNGELAKNIQYF. The DNA for the CDR3 is TGTGCCAGCTCACCCTTCAATGGCGAGCTAGCCAAAAACATTCAGTACTTC.

V is TRBV18 and J is TRBJ1-5; D ambiguous. Trimming left V 3 bases short and J 2 bases short, with 11 bases between. The CDR3 has 15 amino acids. The germline CDR1 and CDR2 sequences are KGHSH and LQKENI. In nucleotides, the CDR3 is TGTGCCAGCTCACCCGACCGGTGGGGCAATCAGCCCCAGCATTTT. As protein: CASSPDRWGNQPQHF.

The V and J genes are TRBV10-3 and TRBJ2-2; TRBD2 matches 7 bases. CDR1 and CDR2 (germline): ENHRY, SYGVKD. CDR3 size: 16 residues. Germline trimming cut 6 bases from V and 1 base from J; bases unmatched to any gene: 8. CDR3 bases: TGTGCCATCAGACACCCAGCGGGGCTGAACACCGGGGAGCTGTTTTTT. Residues: CAIRHPAGLNTGELFF.

This clonotype was counted only a few times. In DNA, the CDR3 is TGTGCCAGCAGCTTAAGCGCGGGAGGGACAGATACGCAGTATTTT. Protein sequence: CASSLSAGGTDTQYF. The rearrangement links TRBV7-2 to TRBJ2-3; TRBD2 aligns across 9 bases. In germline, CDR1 is SGHTA, CDR2 FQGNSA. After removal of 2 bases from V and 3 bases from J, the junction contained 3 bases not matched to a gene. The CDR3 loop spans 15 amino acids.

This clonotype was counted only a few times. This chain connects TRBV5-1 to TRBJ1-2; no clear D gene. The germline V gene has CDR1 SGHRS and CDR2 YFSETQ. The CDR3 contains 14 residues. V lost 3 bases and J lost 6, with 15 bases in between. The chain's CDR3 is CASSSTFGEDGYTF. CDR3 nucleotides: TGCGCCAGCAGCTCTACCTTCGGGGAGGATGGCTACACCTTC.

This clonotype was counted a few times. The rearrangement uses TRBV4-2 and TRBJ2-1; D unresolved. Germline CDR1 and CDR2: LGHNA and YNFKEQ. The V end lost 0 bases, the J end lost 10 bases, and 10 bases lay between the germline ends. This CDR3 contains 13 residues. The CDR3: CASSQEVGREQFF. The CDR3, as DNA: TGTGCCAGCAGCCAAGAGGTAGGGCGGGAGCAGTTCTTC.